One and the same sample provided the 5 T cell receptor beta chains below, sequenced in a study of blood T cells in healthy people across ages. Using a J-beta primer mix together with a sample-barcoded 5' primer, a second PCR was run for roughly 6 to 11 cycles. TCRdb passed the 5' RACE reads through MiXCR, listing each CDR3 protein once. The table has about 570,000 distinct CDR3 sequences, 25% to 30% seen once. Input material: blood. Receptors originate from a woman between 65 and 79 years old in good health.

This clonotype was detected only a few times. V gene TRBV5-1 combines with J gene TRBJ1-4, with 12 bases that match TRBD1. CDR1 and CDR2 (germline): SGHRS, YFSETQ. This CDR3 has 17 residues. The V gene end was trimmed by 4 bases and the J gene end by 7 bases; junction bases not matched to a gene: 11. The CDR3 protein is CASSPPGTGGRGEKLFF. CDR3 coding DNA: TGCGCCAGCAGCCCTCCCGGGACAGGGGGCCGAGGTGAAAAACTGTTTTTT.

Only a few counts were recorded for this clonotype. The chain carries TRBV5-1 and TRBJ2-3, with 14 nucleotides matching TRBD2. V dropped 4 bases and J dropped 5; count of bases not matched to a gene: 15. This CDR3 has 19 residues. Germline V gives CDR1 SGHRS, CDR2 YFSETQ. The CDR3 nucleotides are TGCGCCAGCAGCCTAGGACTAGCGGGGGGCTCCGCAATGGTAGATACGCAGTATTTT. This encodes CASSLGLAGGSAMVDTQYF.

The chain is built from TRBV20-1 and TRBJ2-1, with a weak D call TRBD2 (5 bases). The end of the DNA fits TRBJ2-5 better, so the J call may be wrong. The CDR3 is 11 residues long. Germline V gene data show CDR1 as DFQATT and CDR2 as SNEGSKA (reference sequence). In nucleotides, the CDR3 is TGCAGTGCTCCCTTTCAGCGGTCCCAGTACTTC. Protein product: CSAPFQRSQYF.

The genes are TRBV20-1 and TRBJ2-3; 10 bases are shared with TRBD1. Trimming took 5 bases from V and 4 from J; bases not matched to a gene: 15. The CDR3 sequence is 17 residues long. CDR1 and CDR2 (germline): DFQATT, SNEGSKA (reference sequence). The chain's CDR3 is CSADITPGQGKSDTQYF. The CDR3 DNA reads TGCAGTGCTGATATAACCCCGGGACAGGGGAAATCAGATACGCAGTATTTT.

This clonotype has only a few counts. The gene calls are TRBV10-3 and TRBJ2-6; D gene ambiguous. The germline gives CDR1 ENHRY, CDR2 SYGVKD. Trimming cost V 0 bases and J 4 bases, with 7 bases left between them. The CDR3 spans 15 residues. DNA for the CDR3: TGTGCCATCAGTGAGTCAAATTCCGGGGCCAACGTCCTGACTTTC. The encoded protein is CAISESNSGANVLTF.